Below, 23 T cell receptor beta chains from the same sample are listed, as sequenced in a study of cytomegalovirus exposure and HLA in healthy donors. Primers for the PCR totalled 60 Vbeta and 13 Jbeta. TCRdb keeps only in-frame clones here, not all; method: immunoSEQ multiplex PCR. The table records fewer than 200,000 clones, roughly 70% of them present only once. Specimen: PBMCs. Receptor source: a girl between 10 and 17 years old in good health and CMV-seronegative.

The CDR3 reads CASSGDRNEQFF. The CDR3 DNA reads as TGTGCCAGCTCCGGGGACAGAAATGAGCAGTTCTTC. The chain uses TRBV18 and TRBJ2-1, with 7 bases that match TRBD1. The CDR3 has 12 amino acids. The trim removed 6 bases at V and 7 bases at J, leaving 3 bases unmatched. Per germline, CDR1 KGHSH and CDR2 LQKENI.

This clone was counted between two and nine times. The sample has other DNA sequences that encode this CDR3 too. The chain links TRBV6-5 to TRBJ2-7; a possible D gene is TRBD1 (6 bases). The CDR3 has 14 amino acids. Trimming cost V 5 bases and J 1 base, with 12 bases left between them. CDR1 MNHEY and CDR2 SVGAGI come from the germline V gene. In DNA form, the CDR3 reads TGTGCCAGCAGTAGTACAGGGCGATCCTACGAGCAGTACTTC. This codes for CASSSTGRSYEQYF.

This rearrangement joins TRBV9 to TRBJ1-2, with D tentatively TRBD1 (6 bases). There are 14 residues in the CDR3. The V and J ends lost 1 base and 2 bases respectively, with 9 bases between them. Germline values: CDR1 SGDLS, CDR2 YYNGEE. The CDR3 coding sequence is TGTGCCAGCAGCGTACAGGGGCGCAACTATGGCTACACCTTC. Translating it yields CASSVQGRNYGYTF.

The chain links TRBV10-3 to TRBJ1-2; D remains ambiguous. Trimming took off 8 bases at V and 6 bases at J, with 19 bases between the two ends. Germline loops: CDR1 ENHRY, CDR2 SYGVKD. The CDR3 is 14 residues long. The chain's CDR3 is CAIGNTTGWNGYTF. As DNA, the CDR3 is TGTGCCATCGGTAATACGACGGGGTGGAATGGCTACACCTTC.

This clone showed up just a few times. The rearrangement links TRBV13 to TRBJ2-5; 8 nucleotides line up with TRBD2. The junction had 9 bases not matched to a gene; V was cut back by 1 base and J by 2 bases. CDR1 and CDR2 (germline): PRHDT, FYEKMQ (reference sequence). CDR3 length: 17 amino acids. The CDR3 nucleotides read TGTGCCAGCAGCTTAGCACCGCGGGGGGCCGAGCAAGAGACCCAGTACTTC. As protein: CASSLAPRGAEQETQYF.

The chain has TRBV27 and TRBJ2-2; 7 bases are shared with TRBD2. The CDR3 extends over 14 amino acids. The germline gives CDR1 MNHEY, CDR2 SMNVEV (reference sequence). V was pared by 6 bases and J by 4 bases, with 5 bases of the junction left unmatched. CDR3 nucleotide sequence: TGTGCCAGCAGACTAGCGCGTGGCACCGGGGAGCTGTTTTTT. It yields the protein CASRLARGTGELFF.

This clone appeared a single time. The chain couples TRBV4-1 to TRBJ1-5; possible D gene TRBD1, 5 bases. Germline-derived CDR1 and CDR2 are MGHRA and YSYEKL. This CDR3 contains 15 residues. V dropped 0 bases and J dropped 2 bases, with 8 bases sitting between them. The chain's CDR3 is CASSQEGTGNQPQHF. CDR3 nucleotide sequence: TGCGCCAGCAGCCAAGAGGGGACTGGCAATCAGCCCCAGCATTTT.

The chain has TRBV25-1 and TRBJ2-7, with a possible D match to TRBD1 (7 bases). V gave up 11 bases and J gave up 2 bases, with 10 bases separating them. This CDR3 spans 11 amino acids. Per the germline V gene, CDR1 is MGHDK and CDR2 is SYGVNS. In nucleotides, the CDR3 is TGTGCCGGCGGGACAGCCTACGAGCAGTACTTC. Amino acids: CAGGTAYEQYF.

The gene calls are TRBV7-3 and TRBJ1-2; maybe TRBD1 (6 bases). V lost 6 bases to trimming and J lost 2 bases, with 10 bases between them. Germline values: CDR1 SGHTA, CDR2 FQGTGA. The CDR3 is 13 amino acids. Here the CDR3 reads CASSFDRNYGYTF. The DNA for the CDR3 is TGTGCCAGCAGTTTTGACAGGAACTATGGCTACACCTTC.

The rearrangement joins TRBV30 to TRBJ2-3, with 7 bases lining up with TRBD1. The V gene's germline CDR1 is GTSNPN and CDR2 SVGIG (reference sequence). The CDR3 length is 16 residues. This CDR3 is CALNSGQYASTDTQYF. The CDR3 bases are TGTGCTCTAAACTCGGGACAGTATGCTAGCACAGATACGCAGTATTTT.

The V gene is TRBV6-5, the J gene TRBJ1-5; possibly TRBD1 for D (6 bases). The assigned J gene may be wrong: the sequence end matches TRBJ2-3 better. This CDR3 is 12 amino acids long. The V gene's germline CDR1 is MNHEY and CDR2 SVGAGI. CDR3: CASSQGSQPQYF. The CDR3, as DNA: TGTGCCAGCAGTCAGGGGTCTCAGCCCCAGTATTTT.

The chain joins TRBV7-9 to TRBJ2-3, with TRBD2 matching over 8 bases. The CDR3 covers 12 residues. The V and J ends lost 9 bases and 2 bases, in that order; junction bases with no gene match: 1. Germline V gene data show CDR1 as SEHNR and CDR2 as FQNEAQ (reference sequence). The CDR3 here is CARAGDTDTQYF. The CDR3 region has the DNA TGTGCCAGAGCGGGGGACACAGATACGCAGTATTTT.

The rearrangement uses TRBV10-2 and TRBJ1-3, with D hard to call. V dropped 0 bases and J dropped 2 bases, with 8 bases sitting between them. Germline V lookup: CDR1 WSHSY, CDR2 SAAADI. CDR3 length: 15 amino acids. The CDR3 DNA follows: TGCGCCAGCAGTGAGTCTCAGGCAGCTGGAAACACCATATATTTT. This encodes CASSESQAAGNTIYF.

V is TRBV19 and J is TRBJ1-6; D uncertain. This CDR3 is built from 15 residues. Between the trimmed V and J ends, which lost 4 bases and 6 bases, there was a span of 13 bases. Germline assignment: CDR1 LNHDA and CDR2 SQIVND (reference sequence). The CDR3 nucleotides are TGTGCCAGTAGTAAAACTTACGAGGGTAATTCACCCCTCCACTTT. Translation gives CASSKTYEGNSPLHF.

The sample holds one count of this clone. This chain joins TRBV6-6 and TRBJ1-2; 8 nucleotides match TRBD1. With 7 bases clipped from V and 0 bases from J, the junction kept 4 bases outside the gene matches. Looked up from germline, CDR1 is MNHNY and CDR2 is SVGAGI (reference sequence). This CDR3 spans 14 amino acids. CDR3 in DNA: TGTGCCAGCAAAAGGACAGGGTCTAACTATGGCTACACCTTC. Its protein product is CASKRTGSNYGYTF.

The chain couples TRBV6-5 to TRBJ1-3; TRBD1 matches 9 bases. Trimming cost V 8 bases and J 3 bases; bases outside gene matches: 8. The CDR3 is 15 residues long. The germline CDR1 and CDR2 sequences are MNHEY and SVGAGI. In DNA form, the CDR3 reads TGTGCCAGCGGACACAGGGGGCAAGATGGAAACACCATATATTTT. It specifies CASGHRGQDGNTIYF.

This chain uses TRBV29-1 with TRBJ1-1; TRBD1 matches at 9 bases. This CDR3 is 13 amino acids long. Unmatched junction bases numbered 4, after V lost 7 bases and J lost 1 base. Germline V gene lookup returns CDR1 SQVTM and CDR2 ANQGSEA. This chain's CDR3 is CSAAQGANTEAFF. In DNA form, the CDR3 reads TGCAGCGCGGCACAGGGGGCGAACACTGAAGCTTTCTTT.

The CDR3 DNA follows: TGTGCCAGCAGTGATGGCTTTGAAAAACTGTTTTTT. The encoded protein is CASSDGFEKLFF. The gene calls are TRBV2 and TRBJ1-4; no clear D. CDR1 is SNHLY, CDR2 FYNNEI, per germline. The CDR3 spans 12 residues. V lost 3 bases, J lost 7 bases, and 6 bases lay in between. Together with reference TRBV2 and TRBJ1-4, the CDR3 gives the full variable domain: EPEVTQTPSHQVTQMGQEVILRCVPISNHLYFYWYRQILGQKVEFLVSFYNNEISEKSEIFDDQFSVERPDGSNFTLKIRSTKLEDSAMYFCASSDGFEKLFFGSGTQLSVL.

The V and J genes are TRBV9 and TRBJ1-2; D is possibly TRBD1 (6 bases). Trimming left V 7 bases short and J 0 bases short, with 7 bases between. The CDR3 runs 12 residues. The germline V gene encodes CDR1 SGDLS and CDR2 YYNGEE. The CDR3 DNA sequence: TGTGCCAGCCAGGGGCCTAACTATGGCTACACCTTC. Translated, it gives CASQGPNYGYTF. Variable domain in full (rest from reference TRBV9 and TRBJ1-2): DSGVTQTPKHLITATGQRVTLRCSPRSGDLSVYWYQQSLDQGLQFLIQYYNGEERAKGNILERFSAQQFPDLHSELNLSSLELGDSALYFCASQGPNYGYTFGSGTRLTVV.

This chain connects TRBV7-2 to TRBJ1-5, with unresolved D. V lost 5 bases and J 1 base, leaving 9 bases between the germline ends. This CDR3 spans 14 amino acids. Per germline, CDR1 SGHTA and CDR2 FQGNSA. The CDR3 region is CASSPSLSNQPQHF. CDR3 DNA sequence: TGTGCCAGCAGCCCCAGTTTAAGCAATCAGCCCCAGCATTTT.

This chain's CDR3 is CASSPPGGNQPQHF. As DNA, the CDR3 is TGTGCCAGCAGTCCGCCAGGGGGCAATCAGCCCCAGCATTTT. The chain uses TRBV25-1 and TRBJ1-5; possibly TRBD1 for D (6 bases). CDR3 length equals 14 residues. Looked up from germline, CDR1 is MGHDK and CDR2 is SYGVNS. The ends were cut back, 5 bases at V and 2 bases at J, with 10 bases in the middle.

V and J are TRBV5-5 and TRBJ1-4; the match to TRBD1 covers 7 bases. This CDR3 is built from 17 residues. V trimming: 0 bases; J trimming: 5 bases; junction bases outside the gene matches: 10. Germline CDR1 SGHKS, CDR2 YYEKEE (reference sequence). The chain's CDR3 is CASSLGGLGTENEKLFF. For the CDR3, the DNA is TGTGCCAGCAGCTTGGGAGGCTTGGGGACAGAGAATGAAAAACTGTTTTTT.

A few counts support this clone. This rearrangement joins TRBV7-3 to TRBJ1-2, with D perhaps matching TRBD1 (5 bases). The length of the CDR3 is 12 residues. The germline V and J ends were trimmed by 3 bases and 7 bases, with 9 bases remaining between them. Germline assignment: CDR1 SGHTA and CDR2 FQGTGA. CDR3 DNA: TGTGCCAGCAGCTTCCCCGGGGGTGGCTACACCTTC. Its protein is CASSFPGGGYTF.